Detailed here is one T cell receptor (beta chain). No antigen is known for it. No base-level quality is on record; no much larger clone is a single base apart. Library prep was done by the immunoSEQ multiplex PCR assay. What TCRdb holds here is the immuneACCESS table cut down to in-frame rearrangements. Part of the clones is not present; checked against another copy, under half of the missing clones reflect an unresolved V gene, and the others are unexplained. The sample records roughly 170,000 clones, 94% of which are singletons. In total, the top ten clones hold 1.1% to 1.5% of the sample. This record comes from a study of control samples from healthy donors and cancer patients (TCRdb year 2020). Including the terminal cysteine and phenylalanine, the CDR3 comprises 14 residues. The sequence is cut down to CDR3 DNA, 42 bases in frame from base 1. The germline V gene gives CDR1 as SGHTA and CDR2 as FQGNSA. Trimming at the junction amounts to 5 bases on V and 0 bases on J, and the germline ends lie 8 bases apart.

The V gene is TRBV7-2 and the J gene is TRBJ2-1, with the D segment identity uncertain. The receptor's source is a woman under 30 in good health. What was sequenced was blood. This receptor has the CDR3 CASSPDVSYNEQFF. The DNA sequence is given as TGTGCCAGCAGCCCTGACGTCTCCTACAATGAGCAGTTCTTC.